One sample yielded the 17 T cell receptor beta chains listed below, sequenced in a study of tumor and adjacent non-tumor tissue in lung cancer. RNA was extracted from bulk tissue without any cell sorting. A modified ARM-PCR protocol with three rounds of nested PCR amplified TCRbeta. TCRdb analysed the multiplex PCR reads with MiXCR anew, one entry per CDR3 protein. Here the sample spans around 140,000 distinct CDR3 sequences, around 65% being singletons. Sequencing was done on a sample of lung tumor tissue. These receptor sequences come from a man in his fifties or sixties with small cell lung cancer.

This clonotype showed up just a few times. The chain couples TRBV6-1 to TRBJ2-7; D possibly corresponds to TRBD2 (7 bases). V was shortened by 5 bases and J by 6 bases, with 20 bases between the two germline ends. The CDR3 has 15 amino acids. Germline V gene data show CDR1 as MNHNS and CDR2 as SASEGT. In DNA, the CDR3 is TGTGCCAGCAGTCCTCCTGGCGGGGGCCGGCGCGAGCAGTACGTC. Amino acids: CASSPPGGGRREQYV.

The V and J genes are TRBV10-2 and TRBJ2-1; D might be TRBD2 (5 bases). This CDR3 comprises 14 residues. Germline V gene data show CDR1 as WSHSY and CDR2 as SAAADI. V was cut by 7 bases and J by 2 bases, with 12 bases left in between. CDR3 bases: TGCGCCAGCATCGCGACTACCGCCTACAATGAGCAGTTCTTC. It yields the protein CASIATTAYNEQFF.

To note about this clonotype: A much larger clone sits a single nucleotide away, making a read error possible. The V call is TRBV29-1, the J call TRBJ2-1; weak D call: TRBD2 (5 bases). Trimming shortened V by 7 bases and J by 3 bases, and 16 bases separated the two germline ends. CDR3 length: 14 residues. The germline CDR1 and CDR2 sequences are SQVTM and ANQGSEA. The CDR3 protein is CSADLRLNYNEQFF. As DNA, the CDR3 is TGCAGCGCTGACCTACGACTAAACTACAATGAGCAGTTCTTC.

The V call is TRBV29-1, the J call TRBJ2-2, with D unclear. Trimming stripped 4 bases from V and 4 bases from J, with 10 bases between. CDR1 is SQVTM and CDR2 is ANQGSEA in the germline V gene. The CDR3 runs 13 residues. The CDR3: CSVVTTSTGELFF. In DNA form, the CDR3 reads TGCAGCGTTGTGACCACGAGCACCGGGGAGCTGTTTTTT.

Concerning this clonotype: A much larger clone sits a single nucleotide away, making a read error possible. This chain links TRBV29-1 with TRBJ2-2; D is perhaps TRBD1 (6 bases). The length of the CDR3 is 13 residues. Germline V gene sequence: CDR1 SQVTM, CDR2 ANQGSEA. CDR3 in amino acids: CIVDHRVGGELFF. CDR3 nucleotides: TGCATCGTTGATCACAGGGTTGGCGGGGAGCTGTTTTTT.

With regard to this clonotype: A much larger clone lies one base from this, so it may be a read error. The V gene is TRBV6-1, the J gene TRBJ2-1, with unresolved D. Per germline, CDR1 MNHNS and CDR2 SASEGT. The V gene lost 5 bases and the J gene lost 3 bases, with 11 bases spanning the gap. This CDR3 is built from 14 residues. The CDR3 loop is CASSNRVIYNEQFF. The DNA of the CDR3 is TGTGCCAGCAGTAACCGGGTCATCTACAATGAGCAGTTCTTC.

Worth noting for this clonotype: A read error may explain this, as a much larger clone is one base away. In this CDR3 the conserved last residue, phenylalanine or tryptophan, is missing, so a read error is likely. The chain carries TRBV20-1 and TRBJ1-5, with a tentative D call TRBD1 (5 bases). CDR1 and CDR2 from the germline V gene are DFQATT and SNEGSKA (reference sequence). The CDR3 is 15 amino acids. V was clipped by 0 bases and J by 0 bases, with 9 bases between them. CDR3 sequence: CSARDPQASNQPQHL. CDR3 DNA: TGCAGTGCTAGAGATCCACAGGCTAGCAATCAGCCCCAGCATCTT.

V is TRBV6-2 or TRBV6-3 and J is TRBJ1-2; maybe TRBD1 (5 bases). Looked up from germline, CDR1 is MNHEY and CDR2 is SVGEGT. This CDR3 is 14 amino acids long. Trimming removed 7 bases from V and 7 bases from J, with 19 bases in between. DNA for the CDR3: TGTGCCAGCACCCGGTTCGTGGGCGGGACTGGCTACACCTTC. Encoded protein: CASTRFVGGTGYTF.

This sequence joins TRBV20-1 and TRBJ2-1; TRBD2 agrees at 10 bases. The CDR3 sequence is 17 residues long. From germline, CDR1 is DFQATT and CDR2 SNEGSKA (reference sequence). The V gene end was trimmed by 4 bases and the J gene end by 2 bases; junction bases not matched to a gene: 11. CDR3 sequence reads: CSAKARLAGNPYNEQFF. In DNA form, the CDR3 reads TGCAGTGCTAAAGCGCGACTAGCGGGTAATCCCTACAATGAGCAGTTCTTC.

A remark on this clonotype: The CDR3 does not close with the conserved phenylalanine or tryptophan, likely indicating a read error. The chain carries TRBV11-3 and TRBJ2-1, with a possible D match to TRBD2 (5 bases). This CDR3 is built from 13 residues. Looked up from germline, CDR1 is SGHNT and CDR2 is YENEEA. CDR3 in amino acids: CPSSSRAGSEQFS. In nucleotides, the CDR3 is TGTCCCAGCAGCTCCCGGGCTGGGAGTGAGCAGTTCTCC.

With respect to this clonotype: A read error may explain this, as a much larger clone is one base away. The chain is built from TRBV6-5 and TRBJ2-1; D call uncertain. Germline V gene data show CDR1 as MNHEY and CDR2 as SVGAGI. The CDR3 runs 14 residues. CDR3 protein: CASSYSLGYKEQFF. CDR3 sequence (DNA): TGTGCCAGCAGTTACTCTCTAGGGTACAAAGAGCAGTTCTTC.

There are a few counts of this clonotype. The rearrangement joins TRBV4-1 to TRBJ1-3; 7 bases line up with TRBD1. The CDR3 loop spans 14 amino acids. Germline V gene lookup returns CDR1 MGHRA and CDR2 YSYEKL. V trimming: 6 bases; J trimming: 6 bases; junction bases outside the gene matches: 8. In nucleotides, the CDR3 is TGCGCCAGCAGGAAAGAAGGGGGCGAAAACACCATATATTTT. Encoded protein: CASRKEGGENTIYF.

The V call is TRBV5-4, the J call TRBJ2-3, with 7 bases aligning to TRBD1. Trimming cost V 5 bases and J 3 bases; bases outside gene matches: 6. From germline, CDR1 is SGHNT and CDR2 YYREEE (reference sequence). CDR3 size: 14 residues. CDR3 protein: CASSIQGSTDTQYF. For the CDR3, the DNA is TGTGCCAGCAGTATACAGGGGTCGACAGATACGCAGTATTTT.

As regards this clonotype: This sequence may be a read error, since a much larger clone differs from it by one base. The V call is TRBV6-2 or TRBV6-3, the J call TRBJ2-3, with D perhaps matching TRBD2 (6 bases). CDR1 and CDR2 from the germline V gene are MNHEY and SVGEGT. The CDR3 is 15 amino acids. In DNA form, the CDR3 reads TGTGCCAGCAGCGACCTCGGAGGGCCCTCAGAAACGCAGTATTTT. Amino acid sequence: CASSDLGGPSETQYF.

This clonotype was counted between two and nine times. The genes are TRBV4-1 and TRBJ2-1, with a weak D call TRBD2 (6 bases). V dropped 0 bases and J dropped 3 bases, with 21 bases sitting between them. The CDR3 runs 19 residues. Germline CDR1 and CDR2: MGHRA and YSYEKL. CDR3 loop: CASSQDLASVYTVYNEQFF. DNA of the CDR3: TGCGCCAGCAGCCAAGATTTGGCTAGCGTCTATACTGTCTACAATGAGCAGTTCTTC.

For this clonotype: The junction shows a germline mismatch at one end, possibly a read error. The chain has TRBV28 and TRBJ2-7; the D gene could be TRBD1 or TRBD2 (5 bases each). The V gene's germline CDR1 is MDHEN and CDR2 SYDVKM. The CDR3 totals 13 residues. The CDR3 sequence is CARSGGGAYEQYF. For the CDR3, the DNA is TGTGCCCGCAGTGGTGGGGGTGCCTACGAGCAGTACTTC.

V and J are TRBV11-2 and TRBJ1-2; unclear D gene. Trimming pared 2 bases from V and 2 bases from J, leaving 12 bases between. This CDR3 region has 15 residues. Germline V gene lookup returns CDR1 SGHAT and CDR2 FQNNGV. CDR3 region: CASSLNPELNYGYTF. The CDR3 DNA reads as TGTGCCAGCAGCTTAAATCCGGAACTCAACTATGGCTACACCTTC.